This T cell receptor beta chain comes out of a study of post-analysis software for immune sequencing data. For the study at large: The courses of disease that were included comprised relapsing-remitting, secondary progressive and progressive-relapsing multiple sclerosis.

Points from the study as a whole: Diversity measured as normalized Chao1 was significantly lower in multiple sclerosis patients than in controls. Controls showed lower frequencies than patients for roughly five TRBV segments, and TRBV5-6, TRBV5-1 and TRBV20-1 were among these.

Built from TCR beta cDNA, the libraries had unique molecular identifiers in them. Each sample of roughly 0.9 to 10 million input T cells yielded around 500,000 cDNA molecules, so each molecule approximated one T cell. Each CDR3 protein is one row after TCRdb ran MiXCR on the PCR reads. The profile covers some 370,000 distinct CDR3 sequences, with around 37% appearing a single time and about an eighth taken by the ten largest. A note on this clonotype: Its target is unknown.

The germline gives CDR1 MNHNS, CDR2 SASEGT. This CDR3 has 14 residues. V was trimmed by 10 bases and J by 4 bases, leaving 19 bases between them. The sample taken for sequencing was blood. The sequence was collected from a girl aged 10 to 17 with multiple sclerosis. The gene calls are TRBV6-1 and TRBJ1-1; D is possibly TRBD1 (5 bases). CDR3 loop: CANDRVEGITEAFF. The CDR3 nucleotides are TGTGCCAACGACCGGGTCGAGGGGATCACTGAAGCTTTCTTT.